A single sample is the source of the 20 T cell receptor beta chains below, sequenced in a study of T cells of healthy individuals. TCRdb re-analysed the 5' RACE reads in MiXCR, keeping a single row per CDR3 protein. The profile shows about 57,000 distinct CDR3 sequences, 15% to 20% of them singletons. The receptors were sampled from a human donor in good health.

In this sample, this clonotype turned up a few times. The chain uses TRBV7-6 and TRBJ2-7; D remains ambiguous. Germline CDR1 reads SGHVS; CDR2 reads FNYEAQ. Trimming removed 5 bases at V and 12 bases at J, with 14 bases between. The CDR3 consists of 11 residues. The CDR3 DNA follows: TGTGCCAGCAGCCCGTCCCCGAAACCGTACTTC. Translation: CASSPSPKPYF.

This clonotype was found many times. The chain employs TRBV6-5 and TRBJ1-6; unclear D gene. The CDR3 sequence is 15 residues long. V was pared by 4 bases and J by 6 bases, with 13 bases between. Germline lookup yields CDR1 MNHEY and CDR2 SVGAGI. This CDR3 reads CASSLRHSFNSPLHF. The CDR3 bases are TGTGCCAGCAGTTTGAGGCATAGCTTTAATTCACCCCTCCACTTT.

This clonotype was observed at least ten times. The chain employs TRBV9 and TRBJ2-1, with D tentatively TRBD1 or TRBD2 (5 bases each). The CDR3 covers 14 residues. In germline, CDR1 is SGDLS, CDR2 YYNGEE. V was clipped by 4 bases and J by 4 bases, with 12 bases between them. This CDR3 reads CASSSGTPYNEQFF. CDR3 bases: TGTGCCAGCAGCTCCGGGACCCCATACAATGAGCAGTTCTTC.

In the case of this clonotype: A much bigger clone sits one base away, suggesting this may be a read error. The chain joins TRBV6-1 to TRBJ2-1; no firm D call. Trimming shortened V by 2 bases and J by 3 bases, and 14 bases separated the two germline ends. Germline V lookup: CDR1 MNHNS, CDR2 SASEGT. The CDR3 loop spans 16 amino acids. CDR3 sequence: CASSEWASEDYNEQFF. CDR3 sequence (DNA): TGTGCCAGCAGTGAATGGGCCAGTGAGGACTACAATGAGCAGTTCTTC.

This clonotype was detected many times. The chain is built from TRBV10-3 and TRBJ2-1; the D is unclear. Germline-derived CDR1 and CDR2 are ENHRY and SYGVKD. The V and J ends lost 3 bases and 6 bases respectively, with 6 bases between them. The CDR3 contains 12 residues. CDR3 region: CAISDLGNEQFF. The CDR3 region has the DNA TGTGCCATCAGTGACCTAGGCAATGAGCAGTTCTTC.

This clonotype is labeled as medium-sized. The chain joins TRBV6-4 to TRBJ2-1, with a weak D call TRBD2 (5 bases). The CDR3 length is 15 residues. V shed 0 bases and J shed 5 bases, with 11 bases lying between them. Germline values: CDR1 MRHNA, CDR2 SNTAGT. CDR3 DNA sequence: TGTGCCAGCAGTGACTCTTTTGGGAGTCACAATGAGCAGTTCTTC. This codes for CASSDSFGSHNEQFF.

This clonotype was counted a few times. CDR3 coding DNA: TGTGCCAGCAGTCCAGACAGGGGGCATAACTATGGCTACACCTTC. Amino acids: CASSPDRGHNYGYTF. V usage is TRBV12-3 or TRBV12-4 and J usage is TRBJ1-2, with 10 bases that match TRBD1. With V trimmed by 5 bases and J by 1 base, 4 bases remained unmatched. The CDR3 is 15 amino acids.

This clonotype was observed many times. This chain connects TRBV6-4 to TRBJ1-1; TRBD1 agrees at 7 bases. CDR3 length equals 13 residues. The V gene end was trimmed by 3 bases and the J gene end by 5 bases; junction bases not matched to a gene: 3. The germline CDR1 and CDR2 sequences are MRHNA and SNTAGT. In nucleotides, the CDR3 is TGTGCCAGCAGTGAGACAGGGAGTACTGAAGCTTTCTTT. Translating gives CASSETGSTEAFF.

This clonotype has more than one count but fewer than ten. The V and J genes are TRBV12-3 or TRBV12-4 and TRBJ2-5; weak D call: TRBD1 (7 bases). The V gene lost 5 bases and the J gene lost 4 bases, with 17 bases spanning the gap. This CDR3 is built from 15 residues. CDR3 bases: TGTGCCAGCAGTCTGGTGGAGGGGGCGGGAGAGACCCAGTACTTC. Translating gives CASSLVEGAGETQYF.

This clonotype was counted ten times or more. The gene calls are TRBV28 and TRBJ1-5, with D possibly being TRBD1 (6 bases). CDR3 length: 16 amino acids. CDR1 and CDR2 from the germline V gene are MDHEN and SYDVKM. V shed 8 bases and J shed 3 bases, with 20 bases lying between them. The CDR3 DNA reads as TGTGCCAGCCTAGGGGGTAGGGGTAAGAACAATCAGCCCCAGCATTTT. Encoded protein: CASLGGRGKNNQPQHF.

This clonotype is judged large. J is TRBJ2-3 and V is TRBV6-1; 9 bases agree with TRBD1. CDR1 MNHNS and CDR2 SASEGT come from the germline V gene. After removal of 1 base from V and 2 bases from J, the junction contained 1 base not matched to a gene. The CDR3 runs to 15 residues. CDR3: CASSEGTGDTDTQYF. The DNA for the CDR3 is TGTGCCAGCAGTGAAGGGACAGGGGACACAGATACGCAGTATTTT.

In this sample, this clonotype turned up many times. V usage is TRBV4-1 and J usage is TRBJ2-3; the D is unclear. In germline, CDR1 is MGHRA, CDR2 YSYEKL. Trimming pared 1 base from V and 2 bases from J, leaving 10 bases between. This CDR3 is built from 15 residues. The CDR3 spells CASSQVLRITDTQYF. CDR3 DNA sequence: TGCGCCAGCAGCCAAGTTCTCCGGATCACAGATACGCAGTATTTT.

This clonotype was detected only a few times. The V and J genes are TRBV6-5 and TRBJ1-1, with a weak D call TRBD1 (5 bases). Germline CDR1 MNHEY, CDR2 SVGAGI. The length of the CDR3 is 14 residues. Trimming cost V 2 bases and J 0 bases, with 7 bases left between them. CDR3 coding DNA: TGTGCCAGCAGTTACGGGGGAATGAACACTGAAGCTTTCTTT. Its translation is CASSYGGMNTEAFF.

This clonotype showed up many times. The chain combines TRBV30 with TRBJ1-1; D gene unclear. The CDR3 is 16 amino acids. V was cut by 1 base and J by 3 bases, with 18 bases left in between. The germline CDR1 and CDR2 sequences are GTSNPN and SVGIG (reference sequence). The CDR3 region has the DNA TGTGCCTGGAGTGCACCAAAACGGTTCTCACACACTGAAGCTTTCTTT. It codes for CAWSAPKRFSHTEAFF.

The V gene is TRBV30, the J gene TRBJ2-1, with D possibly being TRBD2 (5 bases). V shed 1 base and J shed 7 bases, with 14 bases lying between them. The CDR3 totals 14 residues. CDR1 is GTSNPN and CDR2 is SVGIG in the germline V gene (reference sequence). As DNA, the CDR3 is TGTGCCTGGAGTGGAGGGTCCGGGATAAATGAGCAGTTCTTC. Amino acid sequence: CAWSGGSGINEQFF.

The rearrangement links TRBV5-1 to TRBJ2-3, with D perhaps given as TRBD1 or TRBD2 (6 bases each). Trimming pared 7 bases from V and 1 base from J, leaving 25 bases between. Per germline, CDR1 SGHRS and CDR2 YFSETQ. There are 18 residues in the CDR3. The DNA of the CDR3 is TGCGCCAGCCCCGGGGGACACCGGGAGTCGTTTGGCACAGATACGCAGTATTTT. Protein: CASPGGHRESFGTDTQYF.

The V call is TRBV29-1, the J call TRBJ2-1, with 14 bases aligning to TRBD2. The trim removed 7 bases at V and 6 bases at J, leaving 2 bases unmatched. The CDR3 spans 13 residues. Germline V lookup: CDR1 SQVTM, CDR2 ANQGSEA. The CDR3 nucleotides read TGCAGCGGGGGACTAGCGGGAGCCAATGAGCAGTTCTTC. Its translation is CSGGLAGANEQFF.

This chain uses TRBV28 with TRBJ2-6, with a tentative D call TRBD1 (5 bases). CDR1 and CDR2 from the germline V gene are MDHEN and SYDVKM. This CDR3 region has 18 residues. The ends were cut back, 2 bases at V and 0 bases at J, with 14 bases in the middle. The CDR3 DNA sequence: TGTGCCAGCAGTTTAATAGGGGTCGTATACTCTGGGGCCAACGTCCTGACTTTC. Translated, it gives CASSLIGVVYSGANVLTF.

Only a few counts were recorded for this clonotype. V and J are TRBV6-6 and TRBJ1-6; 9 positions match TRBD1. The germline V gene has CDR1 MNHNY and CDR2 SVGAGI (reference sequence). The CDR3 has 16 amino acids. With V trimmed by 11 bases and J by 13 bases, 21 bases remained unmatched. In DNA, the CDR3 is TGTGCCTCCCGGGACAGGGCGGGAGTGGCAACGGCGCCCCTCCACTTT. Its translation is CASRDRAGVATAPLHF.

This clonotype has ten or more counts. The rearrangement links TRBV5-4 to TRBJ2-2; possibly TRBD1 for D (5 bases). Germline-derived CDR1 and CDR2 are SGHNT and YYREEE (reference sequence). The V gene lost 2 bases and the J gene lost 5 bases, with 10 bases spanning the gap. This CDR3 contains 14 residues. CDR3 protein: CASSFDRQTGELFF. In DNA form, the CDR3 reads TGTGCCAGCAGCTTCGACCGACAGACCGGGGAGCTGTTTTTT. Complete variable domain (other parts from reference TRBV5-4 and TRBJ2-2): ETGVTQSPTHLIKTRGQQVTLRCSSQSGHNTVSWYQQALGQGPQFIFQYYREEENGRGNFPPRFSGLQFPNYSSELNVNALELDDSALYLCASSFDRQTGELFFGEGSRLTVL.